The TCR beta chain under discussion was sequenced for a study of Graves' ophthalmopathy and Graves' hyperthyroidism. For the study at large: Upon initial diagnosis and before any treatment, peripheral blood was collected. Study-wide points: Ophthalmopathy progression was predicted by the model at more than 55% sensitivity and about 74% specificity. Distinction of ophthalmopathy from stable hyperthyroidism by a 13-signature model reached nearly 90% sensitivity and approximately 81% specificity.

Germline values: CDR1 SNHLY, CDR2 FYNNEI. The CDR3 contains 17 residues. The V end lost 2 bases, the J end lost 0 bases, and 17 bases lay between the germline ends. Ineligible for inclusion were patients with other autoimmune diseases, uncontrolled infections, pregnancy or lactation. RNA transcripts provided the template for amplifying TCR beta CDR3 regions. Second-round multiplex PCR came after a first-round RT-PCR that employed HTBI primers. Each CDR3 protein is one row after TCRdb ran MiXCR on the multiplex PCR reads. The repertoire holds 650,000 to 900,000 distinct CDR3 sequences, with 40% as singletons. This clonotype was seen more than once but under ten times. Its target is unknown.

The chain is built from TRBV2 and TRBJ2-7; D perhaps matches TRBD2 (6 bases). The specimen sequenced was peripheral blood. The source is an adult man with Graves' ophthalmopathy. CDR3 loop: CASSEILPGVSSYEQYF. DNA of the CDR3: TGTGCCAGCAGTGAAATTTTACCGGGGGTGAGCTCCTACGAGCAGTACTTC.